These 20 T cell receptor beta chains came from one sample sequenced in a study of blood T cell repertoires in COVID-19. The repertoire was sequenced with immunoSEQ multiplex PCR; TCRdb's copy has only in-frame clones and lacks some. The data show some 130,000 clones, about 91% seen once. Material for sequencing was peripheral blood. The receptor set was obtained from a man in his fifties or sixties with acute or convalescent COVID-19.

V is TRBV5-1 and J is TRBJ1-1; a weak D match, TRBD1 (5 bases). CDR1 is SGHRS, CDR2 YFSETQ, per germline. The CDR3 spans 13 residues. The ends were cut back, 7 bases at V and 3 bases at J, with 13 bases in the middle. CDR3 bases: TGCGCCAGCCATCCAGCAGGGCACACTGAAGCTTTCTTT. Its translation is CASHPAGHTEAFF.

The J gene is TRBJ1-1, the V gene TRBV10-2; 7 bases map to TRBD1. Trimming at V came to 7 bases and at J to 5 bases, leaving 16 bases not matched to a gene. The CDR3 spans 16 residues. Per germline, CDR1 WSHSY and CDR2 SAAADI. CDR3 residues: CASTPDRSSEGTEAFF. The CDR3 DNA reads TGCGCCAGCACCCCGGACAGGAGCTCCGAGGGGACTGAAGCTTTCTTT.

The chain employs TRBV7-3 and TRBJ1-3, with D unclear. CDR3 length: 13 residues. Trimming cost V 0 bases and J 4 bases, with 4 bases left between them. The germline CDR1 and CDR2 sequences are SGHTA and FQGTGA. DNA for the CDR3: TGTGCCAGCAGCTTAACCCAGGGAAACACCATATATTTT. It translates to CASSLTQGNTIYF.

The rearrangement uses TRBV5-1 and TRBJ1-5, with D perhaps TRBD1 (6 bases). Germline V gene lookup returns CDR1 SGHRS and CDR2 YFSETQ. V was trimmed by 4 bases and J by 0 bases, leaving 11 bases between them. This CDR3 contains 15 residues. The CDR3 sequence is CASSPGHYSNQPQHF. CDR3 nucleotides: TGCGCCAGCAGCCCGGGACACTATAGCAATCAGCCCCAGCATTTT.

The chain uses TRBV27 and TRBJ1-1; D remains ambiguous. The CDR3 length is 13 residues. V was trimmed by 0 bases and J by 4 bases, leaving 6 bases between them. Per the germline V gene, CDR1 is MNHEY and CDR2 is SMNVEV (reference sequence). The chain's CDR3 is CASSLSYSTEAFF. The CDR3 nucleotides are TGTGCCAGCAGTTTATCATATAGCACTGAAGCTTTCTTT.

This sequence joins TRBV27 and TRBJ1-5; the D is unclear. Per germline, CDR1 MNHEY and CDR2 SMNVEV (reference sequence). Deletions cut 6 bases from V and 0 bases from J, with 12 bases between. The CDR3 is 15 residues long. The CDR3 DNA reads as TGTGCCAGCAGCCCCCGACAACTTAGCAATCAGCCCCAGCATTTT. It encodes CASSPRQLSNQPQHF.

The CDR3 DNA reads as TGTGCCAGCAGCCCGGTAGGGGCTAATGAAAAACTGTTTTTT. As protein: CASSPVGANEKLFF. The chain is built from TRBV7-9 and TRBJ1-4; D might be TRBD1 (5 bases). Trimming shortened V by 5 bases and J by 3 bases, and 10 bases separated the two germline ends. CDR1 is SEHNR and CDR2 is FQNEAQ in the germline V gene (reference sequence). The CDR3 is made up of 14 amino acids.

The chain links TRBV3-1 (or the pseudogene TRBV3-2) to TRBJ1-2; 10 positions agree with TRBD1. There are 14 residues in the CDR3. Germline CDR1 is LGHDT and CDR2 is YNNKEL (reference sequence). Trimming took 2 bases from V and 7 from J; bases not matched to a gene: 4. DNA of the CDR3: TGTGCCAGCAGCCAAAGGGGACAGGGGTTTGGCTACACCTTC. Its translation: CASSQRGQGFGYTF.

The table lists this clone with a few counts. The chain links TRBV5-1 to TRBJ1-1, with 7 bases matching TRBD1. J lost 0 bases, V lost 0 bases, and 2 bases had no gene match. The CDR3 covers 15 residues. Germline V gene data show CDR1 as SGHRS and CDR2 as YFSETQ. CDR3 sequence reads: CASSLEGAMNTEAFF. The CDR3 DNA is TGCGCCAGCAGCTTGGAGGGGGCAATGAACACTGAAGCTTTCTTT.

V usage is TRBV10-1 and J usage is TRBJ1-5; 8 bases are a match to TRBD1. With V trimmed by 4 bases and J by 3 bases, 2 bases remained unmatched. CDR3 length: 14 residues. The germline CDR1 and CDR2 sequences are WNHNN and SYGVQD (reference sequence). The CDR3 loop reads CASSGQGNNQPQHF. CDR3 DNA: TGCGCCAGCAGTGGACAGGGGAACAATCAGCCCCAGCATTTT.

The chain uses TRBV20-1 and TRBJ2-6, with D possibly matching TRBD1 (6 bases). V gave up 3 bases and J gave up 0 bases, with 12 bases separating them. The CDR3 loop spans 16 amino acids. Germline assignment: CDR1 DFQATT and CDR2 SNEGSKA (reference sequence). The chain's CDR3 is CSASAQGYSGANVLTF. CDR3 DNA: TGCAGTGCTAGTGCGCAGGGGTACTCTGGGGCCAACGTCCTGACTTTC.

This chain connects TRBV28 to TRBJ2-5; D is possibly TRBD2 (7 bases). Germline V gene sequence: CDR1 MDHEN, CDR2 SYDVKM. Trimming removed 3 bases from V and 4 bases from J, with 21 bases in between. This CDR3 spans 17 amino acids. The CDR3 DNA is TGTGCCAGCAGTTTTACCTGGGGGGGGGCCGCTGGAGAGACCCAGTACTTC. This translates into CASSFTWGGAAGETQYF.

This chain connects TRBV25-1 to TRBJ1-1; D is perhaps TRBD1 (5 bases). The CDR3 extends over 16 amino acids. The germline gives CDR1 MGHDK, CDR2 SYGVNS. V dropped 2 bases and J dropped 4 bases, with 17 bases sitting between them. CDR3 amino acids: CASSEKAGSLGTEAFF. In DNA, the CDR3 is TGTGCCAGCAGTGAAAAGGCAGGGTCGCTTGGCACTGAAGCTTTCTTT.

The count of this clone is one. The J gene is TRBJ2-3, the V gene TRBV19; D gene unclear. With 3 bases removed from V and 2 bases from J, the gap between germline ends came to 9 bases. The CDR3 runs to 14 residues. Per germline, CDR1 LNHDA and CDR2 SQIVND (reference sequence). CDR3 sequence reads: CASSMGRNTDTQYF. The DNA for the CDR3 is TGTGCCAGTAGTATGGGCAGAAACACAGATACGCAGTATTTT.

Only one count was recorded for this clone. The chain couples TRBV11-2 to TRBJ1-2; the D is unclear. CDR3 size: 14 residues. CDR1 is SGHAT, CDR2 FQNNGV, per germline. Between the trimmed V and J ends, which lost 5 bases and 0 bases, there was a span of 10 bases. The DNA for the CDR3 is TGTGCCAGCAGCCGGGTCGGGGCTAACTATGGCTACACCTTC. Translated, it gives CASSRVGANYGYTF.

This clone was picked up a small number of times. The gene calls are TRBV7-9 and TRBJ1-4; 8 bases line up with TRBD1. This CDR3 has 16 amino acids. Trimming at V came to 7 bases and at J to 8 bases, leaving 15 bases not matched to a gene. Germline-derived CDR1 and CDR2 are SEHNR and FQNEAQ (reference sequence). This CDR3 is CASTSQTTGAREKLFF. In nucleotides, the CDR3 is TGTGCCAGCACCTCCCAAACGACAGGGGCTCGCGAAAAACTGTTTTTT.

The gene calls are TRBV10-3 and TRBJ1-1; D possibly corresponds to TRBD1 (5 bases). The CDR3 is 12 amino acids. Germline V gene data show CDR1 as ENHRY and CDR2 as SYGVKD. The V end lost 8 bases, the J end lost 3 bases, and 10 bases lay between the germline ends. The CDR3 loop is CAIGGFDTEAFF. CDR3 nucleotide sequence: TGTGCCATCGGGGGGTTTGACACTGAAGCTTTCTTT.

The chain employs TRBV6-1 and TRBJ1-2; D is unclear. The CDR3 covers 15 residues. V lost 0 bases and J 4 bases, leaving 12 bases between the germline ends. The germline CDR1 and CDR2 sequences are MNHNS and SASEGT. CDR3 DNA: TGTGCCAGCAGTGAAGCGCTAAAGTCTCCCTATGGCTACACCTTC. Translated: CASSEALKSPYGYTF.

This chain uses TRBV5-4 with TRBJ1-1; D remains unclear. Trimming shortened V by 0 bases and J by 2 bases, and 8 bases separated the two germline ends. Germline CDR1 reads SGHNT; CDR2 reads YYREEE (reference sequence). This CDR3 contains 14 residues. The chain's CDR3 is CASSLDGDNTEAFF. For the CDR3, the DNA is TGTGCCAGCAGCTTGGACGGAGACAACACTGAAGCTTTCTTT. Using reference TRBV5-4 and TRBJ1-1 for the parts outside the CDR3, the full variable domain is ETGVTQSPTHLIKTRGQQVTLRCSSQSGHNTVSWYQQALGQGPQFIFQYYREEENGRGNFPPRFSGLQFPNYSSELNVNALELDDSALYLCASSLDGDNTEAFFGQGTRLTVV.

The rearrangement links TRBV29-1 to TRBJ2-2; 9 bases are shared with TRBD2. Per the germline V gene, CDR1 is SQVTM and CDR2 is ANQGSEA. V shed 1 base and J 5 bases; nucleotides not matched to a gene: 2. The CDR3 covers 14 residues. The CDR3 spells CSVEGAGGTGELFF. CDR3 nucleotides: TGCAGCGTTGAAGGGGCGGGAGGGACCGGGGAGCTGTTTTTT.